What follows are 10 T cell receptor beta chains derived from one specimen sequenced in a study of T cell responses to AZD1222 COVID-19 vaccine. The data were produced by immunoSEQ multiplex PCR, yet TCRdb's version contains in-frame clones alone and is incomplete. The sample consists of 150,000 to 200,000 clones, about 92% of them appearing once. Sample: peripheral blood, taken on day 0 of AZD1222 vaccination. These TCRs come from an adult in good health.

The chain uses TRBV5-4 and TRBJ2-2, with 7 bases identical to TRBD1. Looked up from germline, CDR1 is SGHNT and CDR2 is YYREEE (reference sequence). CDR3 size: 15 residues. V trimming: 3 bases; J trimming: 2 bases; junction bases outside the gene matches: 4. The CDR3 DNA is TGTGCCAGCAGCTCGGGGACAGTCAACACCGGGGAGCTGTTTTTT. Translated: CASSSGTVNTGELFF.

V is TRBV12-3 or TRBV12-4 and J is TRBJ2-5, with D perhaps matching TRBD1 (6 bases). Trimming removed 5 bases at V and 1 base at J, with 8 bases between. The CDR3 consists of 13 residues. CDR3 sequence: CASSQGPQETQYF. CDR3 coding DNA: TGTGCCAGCAGTCAGGGGCCCCAAGAGACCCAGTACTTC.

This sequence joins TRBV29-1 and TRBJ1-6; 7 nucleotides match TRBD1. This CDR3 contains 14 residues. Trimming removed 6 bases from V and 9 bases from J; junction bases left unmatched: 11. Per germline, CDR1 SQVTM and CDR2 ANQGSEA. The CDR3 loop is CSVEGQIFLSPLHF. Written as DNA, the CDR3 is TGCAGCGTAGAGGGACAGATTTTTCTTTCACCCCTCCACTTT.

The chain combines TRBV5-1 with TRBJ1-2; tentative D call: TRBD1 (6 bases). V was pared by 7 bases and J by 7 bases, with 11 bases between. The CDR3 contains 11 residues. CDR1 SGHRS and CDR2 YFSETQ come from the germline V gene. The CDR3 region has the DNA TGCGCCAGCGGGGGGGCCGGTGGCTACACCTTC. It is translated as CASGGAGGYTF.

The CDR3 DNA sequence: TGTGCCAGCAGTGAAAACCAGTTTTATCAGCCCCAGCATTTT. Translating it yields CASSENQFYQPQHF. The rearrangement links TRBV2 to TRBJ1-5; D call uncertain. The ends were cut back, 2 bases at V and 5 bases at J, with 10 bases in the middle. The CDR3 loop spans 14 amino acids. In germline, CDR1 is SNHLY, CDR2 FYNNEI.

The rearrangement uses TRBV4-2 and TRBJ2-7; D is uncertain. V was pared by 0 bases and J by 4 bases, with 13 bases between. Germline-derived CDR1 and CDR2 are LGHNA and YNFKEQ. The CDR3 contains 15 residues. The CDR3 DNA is TGTGCCAGCAGCCAAGACCCAAACAGTAATTACGAGCAGTACTTC. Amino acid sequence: CASSQDPNSNYEQYF.

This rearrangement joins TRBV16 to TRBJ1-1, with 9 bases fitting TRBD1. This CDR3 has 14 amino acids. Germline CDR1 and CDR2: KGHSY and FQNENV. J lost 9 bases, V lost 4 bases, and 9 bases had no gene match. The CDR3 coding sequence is TGTGCCAGCAGCCCCGAGGGGACAGGGCTCAAAGCTTTCTTT. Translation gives CASSPEGTGLKAFF.

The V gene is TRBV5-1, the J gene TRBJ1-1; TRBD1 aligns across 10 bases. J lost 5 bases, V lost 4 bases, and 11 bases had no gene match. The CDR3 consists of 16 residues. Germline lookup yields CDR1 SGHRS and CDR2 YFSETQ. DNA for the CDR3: TGCGCCAGCAGCCTCTGGATCAGACAGGGGGCGACTGAAGCTTTCTTT. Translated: CASSLWIRQGATEAFF.

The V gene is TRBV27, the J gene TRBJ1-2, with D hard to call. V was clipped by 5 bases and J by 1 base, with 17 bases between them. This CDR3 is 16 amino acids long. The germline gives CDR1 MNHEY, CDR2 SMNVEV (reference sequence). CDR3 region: CASSPSAGLINYGYTF. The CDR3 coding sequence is TGTGCCAGCAGTCCCTCGGCAGGCCTCATTAACTATGGCTACACCTTC.

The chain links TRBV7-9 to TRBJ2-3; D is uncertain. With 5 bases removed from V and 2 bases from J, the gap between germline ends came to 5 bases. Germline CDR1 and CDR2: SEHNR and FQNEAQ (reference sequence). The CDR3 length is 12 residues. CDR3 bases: TGTGCCAGCAGCCAAGACACAGATACGCAGTATTTT. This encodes CASSQDTDTQYF. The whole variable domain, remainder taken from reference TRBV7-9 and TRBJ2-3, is DTGVSQNPRHKITKRGQNVTFRCDPISEHNRLYWYRQTLGQGPEFLTYFQNEAQLEKSRLLSDRFSAERPKGSFSTLEIQRTEQGDSAMYLCASSQDTDTQYFGPGTRLTVL.